The clone carrying this TCR beta chain was recorded at least ten times. CDR3 size: 14 residues. After removal of 5 bases from V and 7 bases from J, the junction contained 8 bases not matched to a gene. The germline gives CDR1 SGHTA, CDR2 FQGTGA. Researchers took RNA transcripts and amplified the TCR beta CDR3 regions from them. During a first-round RT-PCR of the TCR CDR3, the HTBI primer set was used. TCRdb re-analysed the multiplex PCR reads in MiXCR, keeping a single row per CDR3 protein. The sample has about 350,000 distinct CDR3 sequences, roughly 13% seen once. This specimen comes from a study of T cells in Graves' hyperthyroidism and ophthalmopathy.

The TCR sequence derives from a woman aged 30 to 39 with Graves' hyperthyroidism. Input material: blood. V usage is TRBV7-3 and J usage is TRBJ2-1; 7 positions match TRBD1. This CDR3 is CASSTDRLANEQFF. CDR3 nucleotides: TGTGCCAGCAGCACGGACAGGCTGGCAAATGAGCAGTTCTTC.